This T cell receptor beta chain was sequenced during a study of Ad26.COV2.S vaccination and SARS-CoV-2 variants. Study in general: Ad26.COV2.S arm of COV1001 included the donor. The study gave Ad26.COV2.S intramuscularly, once or twice 56 days apart.

Treatment given: 19 received Ad26.COV2.S at low or high dose, single or two shots; about 5 received placebo; per-sample allocation not given. Sampling was performed 63 days after the first vaccine or placebo injection. The vaccine delivered Wuhan-strain SARS-CoV-2 spike through an Ad26 vector. The length of the CDR3 is 16 residues. The junction had 11 bases not matched to a gene; V was cut back by 4 bases and J by 7 bases. CDR1 is SGHRS, CDR2 YFSETQ, per germline. Repertoires were generated with immunoSEQ multiplex PCR, while TCRdb's copy carries only in-frame clones and drops some. Of about 400,000 clones in the sample, approximately 90% were seen once.

The chain employs TRBV5-1 and TRBJ2-1; TRBD2 agrees at 10 bases. The specimen was peripheral blood, collected in a trial of Ad26.COV2.S vaccine versus placebo. The source of this sequence is a person between 18 and 59 years old who received the Ad26.COV2.S COVID-19 vaccine or a placebo. The CDR3 region has the DNA TGCGCCAGCAGCCCCCGGGGAGCGGGGGGGAGGAATGAGCAGTTCTTC. Protein product: CASSPRGAGGRNEQFF.